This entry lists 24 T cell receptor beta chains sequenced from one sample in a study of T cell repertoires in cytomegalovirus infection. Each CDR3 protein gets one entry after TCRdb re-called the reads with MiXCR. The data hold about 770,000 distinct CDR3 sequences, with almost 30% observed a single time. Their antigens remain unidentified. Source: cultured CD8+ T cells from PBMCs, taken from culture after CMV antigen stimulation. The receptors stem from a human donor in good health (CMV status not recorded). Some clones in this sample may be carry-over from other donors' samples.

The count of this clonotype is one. The chain's CDR3 is CASSGQWGEMINQPQHF. CDR3 nucleotides: TGTGCCAGCAGTGGCCAATGGGGGGAAATGATAAATCAGCCCCAGCATTTT. The rearrangement joins TRBV2 to TRBJ1-5; a possible D gene is TRBD1 (5 bases). The CDR3 extends over 17 amino acids. The V end was cut by 4 bases, the J end by 4 bases, with 20 bases between. Germline CDR1 and CDR2: SNHLY and FYNNEI.

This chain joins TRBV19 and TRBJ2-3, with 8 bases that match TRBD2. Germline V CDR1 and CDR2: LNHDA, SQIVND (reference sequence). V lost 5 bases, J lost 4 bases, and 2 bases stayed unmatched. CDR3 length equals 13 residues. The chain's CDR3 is CASSAGGADTQYF. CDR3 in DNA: TGTGCCAGTAGTGCGGGGGGAGCAGATACGCAGTATTTT.

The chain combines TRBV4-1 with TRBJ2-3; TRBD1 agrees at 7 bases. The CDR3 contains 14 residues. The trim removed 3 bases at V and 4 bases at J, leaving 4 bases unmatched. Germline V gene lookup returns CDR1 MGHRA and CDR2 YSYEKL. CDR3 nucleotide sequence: TGCGCCAGCAGCCAGGCTCAGGGGGCAGATACGCAGTATTTT. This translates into CASSQAQGADTQYF.

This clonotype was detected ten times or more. Here the CDR3 reads CASSSEGTGPGELFF. The CDR3 region has the DNA TGTGCCAGCAGCTCAGAGGGGACAGGGCCCGGGGAGCTGTTTTTT. The chain combines TRBV7-6 with TRBJ2-2, with TRBD1 matching 9 bases. In germline, CDR1 is SGHVS, CDR2 FNYEAQ. The J segment lost 6 bases and the V segment lost 4 bases, leaving 6 bases of the junction unmatched. This CDR3 has 15 residues.

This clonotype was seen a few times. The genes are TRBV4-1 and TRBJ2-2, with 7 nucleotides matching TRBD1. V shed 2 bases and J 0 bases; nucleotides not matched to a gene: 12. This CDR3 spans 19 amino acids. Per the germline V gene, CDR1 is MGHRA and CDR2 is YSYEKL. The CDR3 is CASSQLPSTTGTNTGELFF. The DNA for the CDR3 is TGCGCCAGCAGCCAACTCCCGTCGACGACAGGGACGAACACCGGGGAGCTGTTTTTT.

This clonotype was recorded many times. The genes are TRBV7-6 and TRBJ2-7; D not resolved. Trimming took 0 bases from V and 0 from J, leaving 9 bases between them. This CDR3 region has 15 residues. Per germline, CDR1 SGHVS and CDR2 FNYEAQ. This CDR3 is CASSLAGGISYEQYF. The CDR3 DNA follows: TGTGCCAGCAGCTTAGCGGGCGGAATCTCCTACGAGCAGTACTTC.

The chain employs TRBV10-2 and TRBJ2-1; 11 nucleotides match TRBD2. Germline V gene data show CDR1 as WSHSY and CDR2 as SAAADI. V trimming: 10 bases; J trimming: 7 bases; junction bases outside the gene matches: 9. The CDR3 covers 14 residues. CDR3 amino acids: CATLIAGGGNEQFF. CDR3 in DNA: TGCGCCACTTTAATAGCGGGGGGGGGGAATGAGCAGTTCTTC.

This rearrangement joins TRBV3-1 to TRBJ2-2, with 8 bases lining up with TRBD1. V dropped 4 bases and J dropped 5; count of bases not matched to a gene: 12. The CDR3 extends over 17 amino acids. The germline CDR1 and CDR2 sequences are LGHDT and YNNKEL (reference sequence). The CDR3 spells CASSLNLDRVVTGELFF. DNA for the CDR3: TGTGCCAGCAGCCTTAACTTGGACAGGGTGGTAACCGGGGAGCTGTTTTTT.

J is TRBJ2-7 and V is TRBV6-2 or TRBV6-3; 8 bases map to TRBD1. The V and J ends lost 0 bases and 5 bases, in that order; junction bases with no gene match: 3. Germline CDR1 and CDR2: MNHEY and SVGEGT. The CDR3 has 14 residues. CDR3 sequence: CASSYSQGAHEQYV. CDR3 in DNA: TGTGCCAGCAGTTACTCCCAGGGGGCACACGAGCAGTACGTC.

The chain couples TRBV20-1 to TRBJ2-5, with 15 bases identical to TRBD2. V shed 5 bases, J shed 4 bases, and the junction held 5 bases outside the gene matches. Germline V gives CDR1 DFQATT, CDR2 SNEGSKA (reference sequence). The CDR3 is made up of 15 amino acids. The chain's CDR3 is CSAGTSGGPGETQYF. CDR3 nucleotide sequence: TGCAGTGCTGGGACTAGCGGGGGGCCGGGAGAGACCCAGTACTTC.

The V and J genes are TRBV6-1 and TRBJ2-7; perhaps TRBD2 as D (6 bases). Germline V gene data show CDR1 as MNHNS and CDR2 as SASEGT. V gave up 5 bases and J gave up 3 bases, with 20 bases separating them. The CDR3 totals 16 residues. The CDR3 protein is CASSLFLEGTSYEQYF. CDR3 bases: TGTGCCAGCAGTCTTTTTTTGGAGGGTACAAGCTACGAGCAGTACTTC.

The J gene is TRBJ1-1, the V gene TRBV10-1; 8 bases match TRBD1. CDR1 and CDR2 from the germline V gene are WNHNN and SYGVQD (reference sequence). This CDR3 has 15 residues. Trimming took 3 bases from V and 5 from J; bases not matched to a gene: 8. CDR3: CASSEQGQGKTEAFF. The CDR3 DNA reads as TGCGCCAGCAGTGAACAAGGACAGGGTAAGACTGAAGCTTTCTTT.

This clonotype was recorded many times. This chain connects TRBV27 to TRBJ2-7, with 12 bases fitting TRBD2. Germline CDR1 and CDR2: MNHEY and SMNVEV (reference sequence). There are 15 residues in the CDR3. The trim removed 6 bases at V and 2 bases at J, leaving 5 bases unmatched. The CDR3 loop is CASSPGLAGPYEQYV. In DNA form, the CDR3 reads TGTGCCAGCAGCCCCGGACTAGCGGGGCCCTACGAGCAGTACGTC.

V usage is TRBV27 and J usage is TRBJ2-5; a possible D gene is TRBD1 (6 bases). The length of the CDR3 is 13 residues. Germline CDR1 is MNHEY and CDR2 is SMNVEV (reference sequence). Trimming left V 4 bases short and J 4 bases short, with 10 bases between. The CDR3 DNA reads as TGTGCCAGCAGTTCAAGGGGGTCAGAGACCCAGTACTTC. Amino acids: CASSSRGSETQYF.

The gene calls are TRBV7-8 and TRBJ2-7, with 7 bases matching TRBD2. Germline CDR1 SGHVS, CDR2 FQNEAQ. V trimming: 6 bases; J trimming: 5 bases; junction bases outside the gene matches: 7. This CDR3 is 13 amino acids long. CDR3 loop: CASSPGGRHEQYV. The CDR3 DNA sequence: TGTGCCAGCAGTCCGGGGGGTAGACACGAGCAGTACGTC.

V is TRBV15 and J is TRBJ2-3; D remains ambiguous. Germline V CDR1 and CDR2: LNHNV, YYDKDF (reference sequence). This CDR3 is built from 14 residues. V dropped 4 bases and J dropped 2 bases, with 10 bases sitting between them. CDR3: CATSTTSLTDTQYF. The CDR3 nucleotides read TGTGCCACCAGCACGACTTCCCTCACAGATACGCAGTATTTT.

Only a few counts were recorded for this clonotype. The CDR3 DNA is TGTGCCAGCAGCTACGGGCGGGGGGGCCCCTACGAGCAGTACGTC. It encodes CASSYGRGGPYEQYV. The chain employs TRBV11-2 and TRBJ2-7; 9 bases match TRBD2. Germline CDR1 is SGHAT and CDR2 is FQNNGV. This CDR3 spans 15 amino acids. V lost 4 bases and J lost 2; bases outside the gene matches: 6.

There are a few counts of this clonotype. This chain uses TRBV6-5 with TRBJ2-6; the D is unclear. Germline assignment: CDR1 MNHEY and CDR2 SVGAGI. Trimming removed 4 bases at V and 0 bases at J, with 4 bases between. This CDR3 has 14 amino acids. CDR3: CASSLLSGANVLTF. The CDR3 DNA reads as TGTGCCAGCAGTTTACTCTCTGGGGCCAACGTCCTGACTTTC.

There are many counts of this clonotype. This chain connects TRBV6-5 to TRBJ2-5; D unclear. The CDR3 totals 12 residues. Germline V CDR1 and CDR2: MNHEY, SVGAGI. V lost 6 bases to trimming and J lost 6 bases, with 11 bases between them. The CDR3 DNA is TGTGCCAGCAGAAACCGGATCAAGACCCAGTACTTC. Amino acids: CASRNRIKTQYF.

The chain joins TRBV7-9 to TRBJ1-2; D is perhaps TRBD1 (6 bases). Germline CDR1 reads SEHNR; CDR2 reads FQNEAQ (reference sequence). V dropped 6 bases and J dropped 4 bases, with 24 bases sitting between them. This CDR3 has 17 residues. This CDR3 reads CASRAGGGRSLPYGYTF. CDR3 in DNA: TGTGCCAGCAGGGCGGGGGGGGGGCGAAGTCTTCCCTATGGCTACACCTTC.

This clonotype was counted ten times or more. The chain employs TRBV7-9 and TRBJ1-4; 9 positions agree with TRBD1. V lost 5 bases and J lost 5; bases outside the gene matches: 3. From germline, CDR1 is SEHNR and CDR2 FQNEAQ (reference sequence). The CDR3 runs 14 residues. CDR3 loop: CASSVTGGNEKLFF. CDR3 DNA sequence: TGTGCCAGCAGCGTGACAGGGGGAAATGAAAAACTGTTTTTT.

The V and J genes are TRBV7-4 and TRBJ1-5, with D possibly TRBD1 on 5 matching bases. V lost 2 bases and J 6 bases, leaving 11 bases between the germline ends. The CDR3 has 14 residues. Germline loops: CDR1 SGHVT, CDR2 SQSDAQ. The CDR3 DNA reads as TGTGCCAGCAGCTTACCGGGGGTCGGTCAGCCCCAGCATTTT. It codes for CASSLPGVGQPQHF.

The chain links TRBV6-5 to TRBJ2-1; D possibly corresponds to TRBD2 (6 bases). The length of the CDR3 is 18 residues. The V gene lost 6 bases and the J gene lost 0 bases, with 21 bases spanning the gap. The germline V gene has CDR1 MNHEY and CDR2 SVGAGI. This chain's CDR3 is CASSLPPPGVPSYNEQFF. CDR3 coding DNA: TGTGCCAGCAGCCTCCCTCCCCCGGGGGTCCCCTCCTACAATGAGCAGTTCTTC.

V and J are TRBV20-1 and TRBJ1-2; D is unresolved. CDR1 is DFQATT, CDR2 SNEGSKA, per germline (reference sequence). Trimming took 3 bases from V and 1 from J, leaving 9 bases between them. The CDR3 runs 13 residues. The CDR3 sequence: CSASRSFNYGYTF. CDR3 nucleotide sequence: TGCAGTGCTAGCCGAAGCTTTAACTATGGCTACACCTTC.